This TCR beta chain was captured in a study of cytotoxic CD8 clonotypes in ibrutinib-treated CLL. Study details: The study included approximately 12 relapsed/refractory and 15 treatment-naive patients; 17 to 18 had IGHV unmutated disease. Notes on the study in general: Rising at ibrutinib response, clonality subsequently fell back toward baseline at progression. Exceeding age-matched healthy donors, baseline clonality also tracked the counts of circulating CD8+ T cells. There were few public clonotypes, and on treatment they contracted or stayed stable.

Comment on this clone: Its antigen is still unknown.

The CDR3 contains 11 residues. V lost 1 base and J lost 6, with 6 bases in between. Germline CDR1 SQVTM, CDR2 ANQGSEA. Measured with immunoSEQ multiplex PCR; TCRdb has only the in-frame clones, and not every one. This table has roughly 250,000 clones, about three quarters appearing once. The rearrangement uses TRBV29-1 and TRBJ1-2; D call uncertain. The receptor was derived from a human donor with chronic lymphocytic leukemia. Sample: PBMCs, taken after 24 months of ibrutinib treatment. The CDR3 DNA follows: TGCAGCGTTGAAGCGTACAATGGCTACACCTTC. Translation gives CSVEAYNGYTF.